The 21 T cell receptor beta chains below were found in one sample sequenced in a study of blood T cell repertoires in COVID-19. Sequenced by immunoSEQ multiplex PCR; TCRdb stores in-frame clones only, minus some. The sample contains around 180,000 clones, roughly 90% of which appear only once. The sequencing input was peripheral blood. The source is a man in his fifties or sixties with acute or convalescent COVID-19.

This chain links TRBV12-3 or TRBV12-4 with TRBJ2-2, with a tentative D call TRBD1 (6 bases). The CDR3 sequence is 12 residues long. V was pared by 5 bases and J by 6 bases, with 7 bases between. Written as DNA, the CDR3 is TGTGCCAGCAGTCGGACAGCCGGGGAGCTGTTTTTT. Translated, it gives CASSRTAGELFF.

The DNA for the CDR3 is TGTGCCAGTAGTATGGGACTTGACAATGAGCAGTTCTTC. Its translation is CASSMGLDNEQFF. This chain links TRBV19 with TRBJ2-1, with a possible D match to TRBD2 (6 bases). Germline V gene data show CDR1 as LNHDA and CDR2 as SQIVND (reference sequence). There are 13 residues in the CDR3. V was trimmed by 3 bases and J by 5 bases, leaving 8 bases between them.

The chain links TRBV6-5 to TRBJ2-1, with unresolved D. In germline, CDR1 is MNHEY, CDR2 SVGAGI. Trimming pared 2 bases from V and 0 bases from J, leaving 8 bases between. CDR3 size: 15 residues. The chain's CDR3 is CASSYGGSSYNEQFF. CDR3 DNA sequence: TGTGCCAGCAGTTACGGCGGATCCTCCTACAATGAGCAGTTCTTC.

The CDR3, as DNA: TGCGCCAGCAGTGAGTCCCCCCCGGCGGTCGGCTACACCTTC. Encoded protein: CASSESPPAVGYTF. The chain joins TRBV10-2 to TRBJ1-2, with no clear D. CDR3 length: 14 residues. The V end lost 0 bases, the J end lost 8 bases, and 13 bases lay between the germline ends. Germline V CDR1 and CDR2: WSHSY, SAAADI.

Here the CDR3 reads CASSGSRDKVRTPSYNEQFF. The CDR3 region has the DNA TGTGCCAGCAGCGGTAGTAGGGACAAGGTAAGGACACCCTCCTACAATGAGCAGTTCTTC. This chain links TRBV11-3 with TRBJ2-1, with a weak D call TRBD1 (6 bases). The CDR3 has 20 residues. Trimming took 5 bases from V and 0 from J, leaving 26 bases between them. Germline assignment: CDR1 SGHNT and CDR2 YENEEA.

This clone turned up a few times. This chain links TRBV27 with TRBJ1-2, with 9 bases aligning to TRBD1. The V segment lost 5 bases and the J segment 4 bases; nucleotides outside the gene matches: 11. CDR1 and CDR2 (germline): MNHEY, SMNVEV (reference sequence). The CDR3 loop spans 16 amino acids. CDR3 amino acids: CASSTSQGARGYGYTF. The CDR3 DNA is TGTGCCAGCAGTACTTCACAGGGGGCGCGGGGCTATGGCTACACCTTC.

The V gene is TRBV7-8, the J gene TRBJ1-2, with 7 bases lining up with TRBD1. This CDR3 region has 13 residues. V lost 5 bases, J lost 4 bases, and 4 bases stayed unmatched. Germline V CDR1 and CDR2: SGHVS, FQNEAQ. The CDR3 DNA is TGTGCCAGCAGCGCAGGGGGGATCTATGGCTACACCTTC. Translated, it gives CASSAGGIYGYTF.

J is TRBJ1-1 and V is TRBV19, with D unresolved. Germline CDR1 is LNHDA and CDR2 is SQIVND (reference sequence). V lost 3 bases, J lost 0 bases, and 11 bases lay in between. The CDR3 is 15 residues long. In DNA form, the CDR3 reads TGTGCCAGTAGTATTCCCAATACTCTGAACACTGAAGCTTTCTTT. This gives the protein CASSIPNTLNTEAFF.

J is TRBJ2-3 and V is TRBV7-9; 7 nucleotides line up with TRBD2. V lost 3 bases and J lost 2; bases outside the gene matches: 5. Germline V lookup: CDR1 SEHNR, CDR2 FQNEAQ (reference sequence). The CDR3 is 15 amino acids. CDR3 bases: TGTGCCAGCAGCTTCCGGGGGAGGGACACAGATACGCAGTATTTT. As protein: CASSFRGRDTDTQYF.

The DNA of the CDR3 is TGTGCCTCCAGCGGGTTTCGCACTGAAGCTTTCTTT. Translating it yields CASSGFRTEAFF. This rearrangement joins TRBV6-6 to TRBJ1-1; D is uncertain. The ends were cut back, 11 bases at V and 4 bases at J, with 14 bases in the middle. The CDR3 loop spans 12 amino acids. Germline V lookup: CDR1 MNHNY, CDR2 SVGAGI (reference sequence).

This rearrangement joins TRBV9 to TRBJ1-3; TRBD1 matches at 10 bases. The CDR3 sequence is 16 residues long. Germline assignment: CDR1 SGDLS and CDR2 YYNGEE. The J segment lost 4 bases and the V segment lost 4 bases, leaving 8 bases of the junction unmatched. The CDR3, as DNA: TGTGCCAGCAGCCAGACCGGGACAGGGGTCGGAAACACCATATATTTT. This sequence encodes CASSQTGTGVGNTIYF.

The chain joins TRBV5-1 to TRBJ2-5; maybe TRBD1 (6 bases). V lost 0 bases, J lost 4 bases, and 16 bases lay in between. This CDR3 is 16 amino acids long. CDR1 SGHRS and CDR2 YFSETQ come from the germline V gene. The CDR3 region is CASSLAPQGSGETQYF. CDR3 nucleotides: TGCGCCAGCAGCTTGGCCCCACAGGGTAGTGGAGAGACCCAGTACTTC.

This chain joins TRBV29-1 and TRBJ2-7; 8 nucleotides align to TRBD1. Trimming at V came to 6 bases and at J to 3 bases, leaving 7 bases not matched to a gene. CDR1 and CDR2 from the germline V gene are SQVTM and ANQGSEA. CDR3 length equals 13 residues. The CDR3 sequence: CSVATGTGYEQYF. CDR3 bases: TGCAGCGTCGCTACCGGGACAGGCTACGAGCAGTACTTC.

The V and J genes are TRBV10-2 and TRBJ2-2, with TRBD2 matching 7 bases. V gave up 6 bases and J gave up 6 bases; unmatched junction bases: 7. In germline, CDR1 is WSHSY, CDR2 SAAADI. This CDR3 is 14 amino acids long. The chain's CDR3 is CASRPGGTAGELFF. The CDR3 DNA is TGCGCCAGCAGACCCGGGGGGACGGCCGGGGAGCTGTTTTTT.

The V call is TRBV9, the J call TRBJ1-3; perhaps TRBD1 as D (6 bases). V was shortened by 3 bases and J by 1 base, with 11 bases between the two germline ends. This CDR3 spans 15 amino acids. Germline V gene lookup returns CDR1 SGDLS and CDR2 YYNGEE. This chain's CDR3 is CASSAQGVSGNTIYF. CDR3 in DNA: TGTGCCAGCAGCGCACAGGGAGTTTCTGGAAACACCATATATTTT.

To note about this clone: Germline is not matched at one junction end, which may reflect a read error. This chain links TRBV4-1 with TRBJ1-1; D is uncertain. Germline loops: CDR1 MGHRA, CDR2 YSYEKL. The CDR3 sequence is 14 residues long. CDR3 residues: CASSEDTFNTEAFF. The CDR3 bases are TGCGCCAGCAGCGAAGACACTTTTAACACTGAAGCTTTCTTT.

The chain combines TRBV3-1 (or the pseudogene TRBV3-2) with TRBJ1-1; D call uncertain. The CDR3 is 13 amino acids. Germline V gene lookup returns CDR1 LGHDT and CDR2 YNNKEL (reference sequence). The ends were cut back, 1 base at V and 5 bases at J, with 8 bases in the middle. CDR3 protein: CASSQGWATEAFF. In nucleotides, the CDR3 is TGTGCCAGCAGCCAAGGGTGGGCTACTGAAGCTTTCTTT.

This chain connects TRBV3-1 (or the pseudogene TRBV3-2) to TRBJ2-3, with no clear D. Trimming removed 0 bases at V and 4 bases at J, with 8 bases between. Germline lookup yields CDR1 LGHDT and CDR2 YNNKEL (reference sequence). The CDR3 runs 14 residues. CDR3: CASSQDSIADTQYF. The CDR3 bases are TGTGCCAGCAGCCAAGATAGCATAGCAGATACGCAGTATTTT.

For this clone: This specimen includes other DNA sequences encoding the same CDR3. The chain has TRBV5-1 and TRBJ1-1; TRBD1 matches 9 bases. Trimming at V came to 4 bases and at J to 5 bases, leaving 6 bases not matched to a gene. Germline lookup yields CDR1 SGHRS and CDR2 YFSETQ. The CDR3 length is 14 residues. CDR3 sequence (DNA): TGCGCCAGCAGCCCGGGACAGGGAGGTACTGAAGCTTTCTTT. This encodes CASSPGQGGTEAFF.

This clone was seen more than once but under ten times. The chain recombines TRBV19 with TRBJ2-2; D call uncertain. Germline lookup yields CDR1 LNHDA and CDR2 SQIVND (reference sequence). Deletions cut 7 bases from V and 5 bases from J, with 14 bases between. The CDR3 consists of 14 residues. CDR3 sequence: CASTVSIGTGELFF. CDR3 DNA sequence: TGTGCCAGTACCGTTTCTATCGGGACCGGGGAGCTGTTTTTT.

The genes are TRBV5-1 and TRBJ2-3; the match to TRBD2 covers 9 bases. This CDR3 comprises 16 residues. With 6 bases clipped from V and 2 bases from J, the junction kept 10 bases outside the gene matches. Looked up from germline, CDR1 is SGHRS and CDR2 is YFSETQ. CDR3 protein: CASTPELAGNTDTQYF. CDR3 sequence (DNA): TGCGCCAGCACCCCGGAGCTAGCGGGGAACACAGATACGCAGTATTTT.